One and the same sample provided the 23 T cell receptor beta chains below, sequenced in a study of T-cell reconstitution after alpha-beta-depleted transplantation in children. Library preparation (for TCRbeta) was performed with unique molecular identifiers. TCRdb re-derived calls from the PCR reads in MiXCR, one entry per CDR3 protein. The table records some 300,000 distinct CDR3 sequences, 10% of them present only once. This specimen was PBMCs, taken before TCRalphabeta/CD19-depleted stem cell transplant. The receptors derive from a boy less than two years old with acute myeloid leukemia, due to receive a stem cell transplant.

In regard to this clonotype: A much larger clone differs by one base, so this may be a read error. This chain links TRBV5-1 with TRBJ2-2, with a tentative D call TRBD1 (5 bases). V was pared by 1 base and J by 4 bases, with 14 bases between. Germline CDR1 is SGHRS and CDR2 is YFSETQ. This CDR3 is built from 16 residues. For the CDR3, the DNA is TGCGCCAGCAGCTTGTTTGCAGGGAAGGTCACCGGGGAGCTGTTTTTT. The encoded protein is CASSLFAGKVTGELFF.

The rearrangement uses TRBV7-3 and TRBJ2-7; no firm D call. Between the trimmed V and J ends, which lost 4 bases and 7 bases, there was a span of 14 bases. Germline V gives CDR1 SGHTA, CDR2 FQGTGA. The CDR3 consists of 13 residues. Here the CDR3 reads CASSSRPGQEQYF. The CDR3 DNA is TGTGCCAGCAGCTCCCGACCGGGCCAGGAGCAGTACTTC.

This clonotype has at least ten counts. The rearrangement links TRBV24-1 to TRBJ2-3; unclear D gene. The CDR3 extends over 14 amino acids. With 7 bases removed from V and 1 base from J, the gap between germline ends came to 11 bases. Germline V gene data show CDR1 as KGHDR and CDR2 as SFDVKD. CDR3 residues: CATSPDGRTDTQYF. The CDR3 DNA is TGTGCCACCAGCCCCGACGGACGCACAGATACGCAGTATTTT.

To note about this clonotype: A much larger clone sits a single nucleotide away, making a read error possible. This chain connects TRBV7-2 to TRBJ1-1; D is undetermined. Germline loops: CDR1 SGHTA, CDR2 FQGNSA. This CDR3 spans 13 amino acids. DNA for the CDR3: TGTGCCAGCAGCTTACTTAAGAACACTAAAGCTTTCTTT. It translates to CASSLLKNTKAFF.

This clonotype was counted ten times or more. The chain has TRBV7-2 and TRBJ1-2, with unresolved D. Germline V gene lookup returns CDR1 SGHTA and CDR2 FQGNSA. The V end lost 0 bases, the J end lost 2 bases, and 13 bases lay between the germline ends. This CDR3 spans 16 amino acids. The CDR3 spells CASSLATTWVNYGYTF. Written as DNA, the CDR3 is TGTGCCAGCAGCTTAGCAACGACATGGGTGAACTATGGCTACACCTTC.

The gene calls are TRBV20-1 and TRBJ2-3; 7 nucleotides agree with TRBD2. With 3 bases clipped from V and 6 bases from J, the junction kept 6 bases outside the gene matches. This CDR3 spans 13 amino acids. The germline CDR1 and CDR2 sequences are DFQATT and SNEGSKA (reference sequence). CDR3 DNA: TGCAGTGCTAGCCTAGCGGCACCCGATACGCAGTATTTT. Encoded protein: CSASLAAPDTQYF.

This clonotype was seen repeatedly, ten times or more. The chain has TRBV12-3 or TRBV12-4 and TRBJ2-2; 7 bases map to TRBD2. V gave up 5 bases and J gave up 6 bases; unmatched junction bases: 0. The CDR3 totals 12 residues. Written as DNA, the CDR3 is TGTGCCAGCAGTAGCGGGGCCGGGGAGCTGTTTTTT. Translating gives CASSSGAGELFF.

This chain uses TRBV5-1 with TRBJ2-5, with 13 bases that match TRBD2. The V gene's germline CDR1 is SGHRS and CDR2 YFSETQ. The CDR3 is 16 residues long. The V segment lost 4 bases and the J segment 3 bases; nucleotides outside the gene matches: 6. The CDR3 here is CASSTRLAGGKETQYF. For the CDR3, the DNA is TGCGCCAGCAGCACTCGACTAGCGGGGGGAAAAGAGACCCAGTACTTC. The entire variable domain, with the rest obtained from reference TRBV5-1 and TRBJ2-5, is as follows: KAGVTQTPRYLIKTRGQQVTLSCSPISGHRSVSWYQQTPGQGLQFLFEYFSETQRNKGNFPGRFSGRQFSNSRSEMNVSTLELGDSALYLCASSTRLAGGKETQYFGPGTRLLVL.

The rearrangement links TRBV4-1 to TRBJ1-3; perhaps TRBD1 as D (5 bases). The CDR3 covers 18 residues. V gave up 0 bases and J gave up 0 bases, with 15 bases separating them. Germline loops: CDR1 MGHRA, CDR2 YSYEKL. The CDR3 region is CASSQDHDLRGSGNTIYF. The CDR3, as DNA: TGCGCCAGCAGCCAAGATCACGACTTAAGGGGCTCTGGAAACACCATATATTTT.

At least ten counts were recorded for this clonotype. This chain connects TRBV20-1 to TRBJ2-3; D not certain. With 2 bases removed from V and 8 bases from J, the gap between germline ends came to 11 bases. The CDR3 has 12 residues. The germline V gene has CDR1 DFQATT and CDR2 SNEGSKA (reference sequence). This CDR3 is CSARPELPTQYF. The DNA of the CDR3 is TGCAGTGCTAGACCAGAACTGCCTACGCAGTATTTT.

The chain has TRBV4-1 and TRBJ2-3, with 7 bases lining up with TRBD2. This CDR3 region has 15 residues. Unmatched junction bases numbered 6, after V lost 5 bases and J lost 1 base. The germline gives CDR1 MGHRA, CDR2 YSYEKL. The CDR3 DNA reads TGCGCCAGCAGCGGGCGGGGGTCAGGCACAGATACGCAGTATTTT. Amino acid sequence: CASSGRGSGTDTQYF.

A note on this clonotype: This may stem from a read error, because a much larger clone lies one nucleotide away. This chain joins TRBV24-1 and TRBJ1-2; D possibly corresponds to TRBD1 (5 bases). CDR1 and CDR2 (germline): KGHDR, SFDVKD. This CDR3 region has 14 residues. Trimming cost V 4 bases and J 2 bases, with 10 bases left between them. The CDR3 DNA sequence: TGTGCCACCAGTGAGGGCCGGGACAACTATGGCTACACCTTC. Encoded protein: CATSEGRDNYGYTF.

This clonotype was detected many times. The rearrangement joins TRBV29-1 to TRBJ2-1; TRBD1 matches 7 bases. The V gene end was trimmed by 4 bases and the J gene end by 7 bases; junction bases not matched to a gene: 4. This CDR3 has 12 amino acids. Germline V gene lookup returns CDR1 SQVTM and CDR2 ANQGSEA. The CDR3: CSVVRQGNEQFF. CDR3 sequence (DNA): TGCAGCGTTGTCCGACAGGGAAATGAGCAGTTCTTC.

This clonotype was found a few times. V and J are TRBV10-3 and TRBJ1-4; a weak D match, TRBD1 (6 bases). The V end was cut by 7 bases, the J end by 4 bases, with 22 bases between. Germline V gene sequence: CDR1 ENHRY, CDR2 SYGVKD. The CDR3 is made up of 17 amino acids. CDR3 protein: CAIKPAPGTTDNEKLFF. The CDR3 DNA sequence: TGTGCCATCAAACCGGCCCCGGGGACAACTGATAATGAAAAACTGTTTTTT.

In its sample, this clonotype was seen many times. The genes are TRBV20-1 and TRBJ2-1; D is perhaps TRBD2 (6 bases). This CDR3 has 16 amino acids. Per germline, CDR1 DFQATT and CDR2 SNEGSKA (reference sequence). Trimming took 2 bases from V and 0 from J, leaving 14 bases between them. The CDR3 DNA reads as TGCAGTGCTAGAATTCGACTAGTTAACTCCTACAATGAGCAGTTCTTC. Protein product: CSARIRLVNSYNEQFF.

This clonotype has just a few counts. The chain recombines TRBV5-1 with TRBJ2-3, with D maybe TRBD1 (6 bases). This CDR3 comprises 15 residues. Germline V gene data show CDR1 as SGHRS and CDR2 as YFSETQ. V lost 1 base to trimming and J lost 4 bases, with 13 bases between them. The CDR3 loop reads CASSLTGIGPDTQYF. In DNA form, the CDR3 reads TGCGCCAGCAGCTTGACAGGGATAGGTCCAGATACGCAGTATTTT.

This clonotype was observed at least ten times. This chain connects TRBV6-1 to TRBJ2-5; 12 bases agree with TRBD2. V shed 5 bases, J shed 5 bases, and the junction held 6 bases outside the gene matches. The CDR3 covers 15 residues. CDR1 is MNHNS and CDR2 is SASEGT in the germline V gene. In nucleotides, the CDR3 is TGTGCCAGCAGTCCCTGGACTAGCGGGGTGGAGACCCAGTACTTC. This gives the protein CASSPWTSGVETQYF.

V usage is TRBV29-1 and J usage is TRBJ2-5; D is ambiguous. This CDR3 spans 11 amino acids. V was pared by 2 bases and J by 6 bases, with 7 bases between. Germline loops: CDR1 SQVTM, CDR2 ANQGSEA. CDR3 in DNA: TGCAGCGTTGAAAAGTGGAAGACCCAGTACTTC. It specifies CSVEKWKTQYF.

This clonotype was counted many times. V usage is TRBV7-2 and J usage is TRBJ1-5; D unclear. The CDR3 consists of 13 residues. V was pared by 4 bases and J by 4 bases, with 8 bases between. Germline V gene sequence: CDR1 SGHTA, CDR2 FQGNSA. The CDR3 here is CASSSSLNQPQHF. The CDR3 region has the DNA TGTGCCAGCAGCTCTTCCCTTAATCAGCCCCAGCATTTT.

This clonotype showed up many times. The chain recombines TRBV7-2 with TRBJ2-7; unclear D gene. There are 14 residues in the CDR3. CDR1 SGHTA and CDR2 FQGNSA come from the germline V gene. Trimming took off 2 bases at V and 3 bases at J, with 11 bases between the two ends. The CDR3 loop is CASSLRRTNYEQYF. CDR3 bases: TGTGCCAGCAGCTTACGGCGGACCAACTACGAGCAGTACTTC.

Only a few counts were recorded for this clonotype. The J gene is TRBJ2-1, the V gene TRBV5-4; possible D gene TRBD2, 6 bases. Germline CDR1 is SGHNT and CDR2 is YYREEE (reference sequence). The CDR3 has 13 residues. Trimming shortened V by 0 bases and J by 6 bases, and 7 bases separated the two germline ends. CDR3 DNA: TGTGCCAGCAGCTTGGCTAGCGTCAATGAGCAGTTCTTC. It codes for CASSLASVNEQFF.

There are a few counts of this clonotype. The gene calls are TRBV25-1 and TRBJ2-1; 15 positions agree with TRBD2. Trimming took 5 bases from V and 3 from J; bases not matched to a gene: 14. CDR1 is MGHDK and CDR2 is SYGVNS in the germline V gene. This CDR3 contains 20 residues. The CDR3 DNA follows: TGTGCCAGCAGTCCGGTCCGGACTAGCGGGAGGGCCCCCCTCTACAATGAGCAGTTCTTC. Its translation: CASSPVRTSGRAPLYNEQFF.

This clonotype was seen repeatedly, ten times or more. The genes are TRBV5-1 and TRBJ2-5, with a tentative D call TRBD1 (5 bases). V was pared by 1 base and J by 3 bases, with 19 bases between. This CDR3 has 17 residues. Looked up from germline, CDR1 is SGHRS and CDR2 is YFSETQ. CDR3 loop: CASSLNPHLLGEETQYF. The CDR3 DNA reads as TGCGCCAGCAGCTTGAACCCACATCTCTTAGGGGAAGAGACCCAGTACTTC.